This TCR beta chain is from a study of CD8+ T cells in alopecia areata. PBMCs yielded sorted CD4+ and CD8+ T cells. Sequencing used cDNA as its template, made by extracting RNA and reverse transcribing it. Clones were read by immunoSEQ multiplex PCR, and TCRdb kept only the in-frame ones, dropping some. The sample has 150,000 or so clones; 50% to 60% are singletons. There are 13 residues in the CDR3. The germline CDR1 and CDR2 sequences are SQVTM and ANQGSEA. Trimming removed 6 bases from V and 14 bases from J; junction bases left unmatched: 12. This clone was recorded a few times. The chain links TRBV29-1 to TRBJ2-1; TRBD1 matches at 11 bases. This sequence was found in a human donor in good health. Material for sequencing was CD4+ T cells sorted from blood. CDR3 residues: CSVSGVVGQGEFF. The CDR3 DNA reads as TGCAGCGTCAGTGGGGTAGTGGGACAGGGGGAGTTCTTC.